This T cell receptor (beta chain) was retrieved from a study of cytomegalovirus exposure and HLA in healthy donors. The study, taken as a whole, reports: Most of the TCR beta V segments (in an earlier analysis) were productive either about 87% or about 30% of the time. Roughly uniform sequencing depth across donors was assumed, possibly incorrectly. While the bulk of TCR sequences proved rare, some public TCRs turned up in many donors.

Among the donors, all were healthy bone marrow donors. In germline, CDR1 is GTSNPN, CDR2 SVGIG (reference sequence). The CDR3 loop spans 15 amino acids. Trimming removed 0 bases from V and 6 bases from J, with 16 bases in between. A multiplex PCR was run with 60 Vbeta primers and 13 Jbeta primers. Method: immunoSEQ multiplex PCR; TCRdb's copy keeps in-frame clones and lacks some. The data hold some 220,000 clones, with 80% to 90% observed a single time. In regard to this clone: The antigen is not known.

This clonotype was sampled from a girl aged 2-15 years in good health and CMV-seronegative. The V call is TRBV30, the J call TRBJ2-3; D may be TRBD2 (5 bases). The sample consisted of PBMCs. The CDR3 nucleotides are TGTGCCTGGAGTGTACTGGGCGGGTCGGGGGATACGCAGTATTTT. Its translation is CAWSVLGGSGDTQYF. The full variable domain, its missing parts supplied by reference TRBV30 and TRBJ2-3, is SQTIHQWPATLVQPVGSPLSLECTVEGTSNPNLYWYRQAAGRGLQLLFYSVGIGQISSEVPQNLSASRPQDRQFILSSKKLLLSDSGFYLCAWSVLGGSGDTQYFGPGTRLTVL.